Below are 3 T cell receptor beta chains sequenced from a single sample in a study of graft-versus-host responses after intestinal transplantation. The researchers put some 200,000 CFSE-labeled responder cells into plates with some 200,000 irradiated, violet-dye-labeled stimulator cells. Here immunoSEQ multiplex PCR was the method, and the copy in TCRdb shows in-frame clones only, minus some. The data hold thousands of clones, with approximately 30% observed a single time. The sample here was alloreactive CD8+ T cells from a mixed lymphocyte reaction culture, taken before transplantation. The subset was: CFSE-low proliferating T cells sorted from roughly 6-day pre-transplant mixed lymphocyte reaction (GvH or HvG direction). The receptor source for this set is a human patient who was an organ donor for intestinal transplantation.

CDR3 sequence: CSVEAGGGGELFF. DNA of the CDR3: TGCAGCGTTGAAGCGGGTGGCGGCGGGGAGCTGTTTTTT. The chain combines TRBV29-1 with TRBJ2-2; no firm D call. The V gene's germline CDR1 is SQVTM and CDR2 ANQGSEA. The CDR3 spans 13 residues. V shed 1 base and J shed 7 bases, with 10 bases lying between them.

With regard to this clone: Its ends do not fully match the called genes, so a read error is possible. The same CDR3 is also encoded by other DNA sequences in this sample. The chain employs TRBV18 and TRBJ1-2, with D unresolved. CDR1 and CDR2 from the germline V gene are KGHSH and LQKENI. The CDR3 has 15 amino acids. The CDR3 protein is CASSPRGWRNYGYTF. Here the CDR3 DNA reads TGTGCCAGCTCACCACGCGGCTGGCGAAACTATGGCTACACCTTT.

The chain couples TRBV19 to TRBJ1-5; D is uncertain. CDR3 size: 14 residues. Germline V gene data show CDR1 as LNHDA and CDR2 as SQIVND (reference sequence). The ends were cut back, 1 base at V and 7 bases at J, with 11 bases in the middle. The CDR3 nucleotides are TGTGCCAGTAGTATAGGAGGTGGCTACCAGCCCCAGCATTTT. It is translated as CASSIGGGYQPQHF.